The T cell receptor (beta chain) described here comes from a study of T cells in Graves' hyperthyroidism and ophthalmopathy. General observations from the study: It was a median about 7.1 months before onset that the model predicted ophthalmopathy. Also found in blood were most expanded thyroid clonotypes above 0.001.

The ends lost 5 bases at V and 7 bases at J; junction bases unmatched: 6. The length of the CDR3 is 15 residues. Germline V CDR1 and CDR2: SNHLY, FYNNEI. This clonotype was detected ten times or more. Its antigen is not known. RNA transcripts gave rise to amplified TCR beta CDR3 regions. Using the HTBI primer set, a first-round RT-PCR was run on the TCR CDR3. TCRdb re-called the multiplex PCR reads with MiXCR, one entry per CDR3 protein. Of hundreds of thousands of distinct CDR3 sequences in the sample, 12% to 15% were seen once. The sequenced material came from blood. The origin of this receptor is a woman under 30 with Graves' hyperthyroidism. The V and J genes are TRBV2 and TRBJ2-1; 12 nucleotides match TRBD2. CDR3 sequence (DNA): TGTGCCAGCAGTATGACTAGCGGGAGAAGGAATGAGCAGTTCTTC. This sequence encodes CASSMTSGRRNEQFF. Filled out from reference TRBV2 and TRBJ2-1, the complete variable domain reads EPEVTQTPSHQVTQMGQEVILRCVPISNHLYFYWYRQILGQKVEFLVSFYNNEISEKSEIFDDQFSVERPDGSNFTLKIRSTKLEDSAMYFCASSMTSGRRNEQFFGPGTRLTVL.